This record looks at one T cell receptor (beta chain) sequence and its context. What antigen it recognizes has not been identified. These data originate in a study of monozygotic twins with inflammatory bowel disease (dated by TCRdb to the late 2010s). Background for the entire study: In total, some 30 monozygotic twin pairs made up the full study: 19 Danish pairs, all IBD-discordant, plus nine German pairs, of which four were IBD-concordant and five were IBD-discordant. Within discordant pairs, disease-associated traits were sought mainly by comparing IBD patients with their genetically identical healthy co-twins. Each individual had, on average, about 151 000 unique TCRalpha sequences and 181 000 unique TCRbeta sequences available for analysis.

Including cysteine and phenylalanine, the CDR3 has 15 amino acids. No coding sequence is recorded. Via the germline V gene, CDR1 is KGHSH and CDR2 LQKENI. From each donor, a 2.5 ml peripheral blood sample was collected into PAXgene tubes and kept at -80 degrees C. Without any T cell sorting, total RNA was extracted from whole blood using the PAXgene blood miRNA kit on an automated QIAcube. Peripheral blood from monozygotic twin pairs, either concordant or discordant for inflammatory bowel disease, underwent deep TCRalpha and TCRbeta repertoire profiling that used unique molecular barcoding. Smoking habits were recorded for all twin pairs, and individuals were classified as current, former or never smokers. Points the paper makes about the study in general: A decrease in TCRbeta repertoire diversity, as measured by inverse Simpson index, was observed in IBD patients compared with their healthy co-twins. The analysis was unable to tell different T cell subtypes apart. Fewer clonotypes were shared with other individuals by IBD patients than by healthy twins, most markedly in patients showing signs of disease activity. The results gave no support for a single strong signal or clonotype linked to IBD. Differing immunosuppressive treatments among patients may have added background noise and inter-individual variability to the repertoires. Concordant and discordant twins showed no difference in repertoire similarity, possibly because of limited statistical power.

The receptor library was made with 5' RACE. Preparation of each TCR library used about 4,000 ng of total RNA. For each sample, cDNA synthesis was carried out in eight separate reactions using SMARTScribe reverse transcriptase. During cDNA synthesis, template switching was used to introduce unique molecular identifiers that contained a 6-nucleotide sample barcode. Amplification of TCRalpha and TCRbeta cDNA involved two nested PCRs of approximately 16 and 10 cycles, and each PCR was followed by bead purification. Before amplification, the cDNA was treated with uracil DNA-glycosylase and purified using the QIAquick PCR purification kit. The second PCR added Illumina TruSeq-compatible adapters along with sample-specific barcodes. TapeStation and Qubit were used to check library quality and concentration, and 4.5 to 6.5 ng of each library was pooled. The pooled libraries were sequenced with 2 x 100 bp reads and custom sequencing primers on an Illumina HiSeq2500 single-index Rapid Run. Processing in the source paper ran as follows. UMI-based consensus assembly with MiGEC version 1.2.6 was used to correct PCR and sequencing errors. V(D)J alignment, clonotype assembly and CDR3 extraction were performed with MiXCR version 2.1.1. Gene usage, clonotype sharing and MAIT/NKT TCR abundance were normalised by analysing the top 1000, 10 000 and 20 000 clonotypes per sample. After downsampling to 27 000 UMIs, diversity was calculated as the inverse Simpson index using the vegan R package. Statistical testing used paired Mann-Whitney U tests on the discordant twin pairs and applied Benjamini-Hochberg correction for multiple testing. TCRdb reprocessed the reads and provides one entry for every CDR3 protein sequence; no DNA is given. TCRdb's processing, not the authors' own work, is the source of the V and J calls. This specimen's table enumerates over 350,000 distinct CDR3 sequences. The ten largest clones capture 2.5% to 3% of the sample.

The receptor was isolated from a human donor with ulcerative colitis or Crohn's disease, or a healthy co-twin of an affected twin (not recorded which). The sequenced sample was blood. The rearranged chain carries TRBV18 and TRBJ2-2; no DNA is available, so the TRBD1 call from TCRdb remains unchecked. The CDR3 region: CASSPQTGGTCELFF.